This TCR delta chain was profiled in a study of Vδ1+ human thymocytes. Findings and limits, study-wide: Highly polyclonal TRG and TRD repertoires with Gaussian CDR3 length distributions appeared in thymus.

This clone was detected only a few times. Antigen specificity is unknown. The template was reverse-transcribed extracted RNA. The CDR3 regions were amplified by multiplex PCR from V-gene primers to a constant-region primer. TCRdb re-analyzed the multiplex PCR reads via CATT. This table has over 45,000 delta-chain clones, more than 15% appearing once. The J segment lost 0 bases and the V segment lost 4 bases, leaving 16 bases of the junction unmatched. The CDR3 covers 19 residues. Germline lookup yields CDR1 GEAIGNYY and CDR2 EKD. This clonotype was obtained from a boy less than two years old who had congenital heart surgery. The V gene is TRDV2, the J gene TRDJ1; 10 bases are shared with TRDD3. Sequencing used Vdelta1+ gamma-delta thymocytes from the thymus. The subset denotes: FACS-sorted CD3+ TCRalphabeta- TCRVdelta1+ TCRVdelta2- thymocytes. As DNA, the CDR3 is TGTGCCTGTGAGAGTAATTTATGGACTGGGGGATTCGACACCGATAAACTCATCTTT. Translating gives CACESNLWTGGFDTDKLIF.